This record covers a single TCR beta chain. The antigen is undetermined. This entry belongs to a study of type 1 regulatory T cells. Whole-study context: An in vitro protocol generated T-allo10, a Tr1-enriched, alloantigen-specific CD4 T cell product.

Via MiXCR, TCRdb re-called the reads, giving one row per CDR3 protein. The sample contains around 6,200 distinct CDR3 sequences, under 35% of which appear only once. Sequenced input: cultured T cells, either the whole culture or a sorted T cell fraction (not recorded which). Sample subset: Tr1-enriched cell product generated in vitro against host alloantigens. The clonotype originates from a human donor in good health.

The CDR3 loop is CSVRAGAEVEQYF. The DNA for the CDR3 is TGCAGCGTCAGAGCGGGAGCTGAGGTGGAGCAGTACTTC. This chain joins TRBV29-1 and TRBJ2-7; 8 nucleotides align to TRBD2. V shed 6 bases and J 7 bases; nucleotides not matched to a gene: 11. The germline gives CDR1 SQVTM, CDR2 ANQGSEA. The CDR3 is made up of 13 amino acids.